These 2 T cell receptor beta chains came from one sample sequenced in a study of T cell repertoires in cytomegalovirus infection. One entry per CDR3 protein, called by TCRdb with MiXCR from the reads. The sample carries around 430,000 distinct CDR3 sequences, about 42% recorded once. No antigens are known for them. Sequenced material: cultured PBMCs, taken from culture after CMV antigen stimulation. The receptors come from a human donor in good health (CMV status not recorded). Some clones in this sample may be carry-over from other donors' samples.

The CDR3 spells CAISESVPTVLNQPQHF. The CDR3 DNA reads as TGTGCCATCAGTGAGTCGGTCCCGACAGTGCTCAATCAGCCCCAGCATTTT. The chain combines TRBV10-3 with TRBJ1-5; D may be TRBD1 (5 bases). V lost 0 bases and J 3 bases, leaving 15 bases between the germline ends. Germline CDR1 and CDR2: ENHRY and SYGVKD. The CDR3 is made up of 17 amino acids.

This chain uses TRBV4-2 with TRBJ2-1, with 13 bases fitting TRBD2. This CDR3 comprises 18 residues. Germline V CDR1 and CDR2: LGHNA, YNFKEQ. The ends lost 1 base at V and 6 bases at J; junction bases unmatched: 9. The CDR3: CASSQATSGGDPGNEQFF. CDR3 sequence (DNA): TGTGCCAGCAGCCAAGCTACTAGCGGGGGGGACCCAGGCAATGAGCAGTTCTTC.